The subject of this entry is one T cell receptor beta chain. The antigen is undetermined. The CDR3 covers 17 residues. The germline CDR1 and CDR2 sequences are SGDLS and YYNGEE. The method, 5' RACE with UMI labels, was used to prepare the TRB cDNA libraries. TCRdb re-analyzed the 5' RACE reads; it lists each CDR3 protein once, without DNA. This listing includes some 130,000 distinct CDR3 sequences. These data are taken from a study of CXCR3-negative and CXCR3-positive naive CD8 T cells. Study-wide background: Per-library TRB read counts averaged about 1.5 +/- 0.3 million, adding up to around 130 million in total. Study-level results: More hydrophobic TRB CDR3s occurred in CXCR3-positive than in CXCR3-negative naive cells. Partly lower CXCR3 expression followed cryopreservation, and most assays relied on fresh PBMCs.

The chain employs TRBV9 and TRBJ1-4; TCRdb's D gene call, TRBD1, goes unchecked for lack of DNA. The sequence was collected from a human donor in good health. Some clones in this sample may be carry-over from other donors' samples. The sample taken for sequencing was naive CXCR3+ CD8+ T cells from blood. The subset: CD45RO-CCR7+CD27+CD95- naive CD8+ T cells expressing CXCR3 (TNR3+). CDR3: CASSGHTGVGTNEKLFF.